The clone carrying this T cell receptor beta chain was found a few times. The data stem from a study of early T cells in non-severe SARS-CoV-2 infection. Trimming shortened V by 2 bases and J by 3 bases, and 8 bases separated the two germline ends. This CDR3 is built from 14 residues. CDR1 and CDR2 from the germline V gene are LNHDA and SQIVND (reference sequence). Each cDNA molecule carried a unique molecular identifier. TCRdb itself ran the 5' RACE reads through MiXCR, one entry per CDR3 protein. The sample holds fewer than 50,000 distinct CDR3 sequences; about 6% are singletons and the top ten take roughly 2.8%.

J is TRBJ1-5 and V is TRBV19; D gene unclear. This clonotype originated in an adult who was a healthcare worker with PCR-confirmed SARS-CoV-2 infection or an uninfected control (not recorded which). The material sequenced was whole blood, taken at baseline. CDR3 in amino acids: CASSIPASNQPQHF. The CDR3 DNA reads TGTGCCAGTAGTATACCGGCATCCAATCAGCCCCAGCATTTT. Drawing the rest from reference TRBV19 and TRBJ1-5, the complete variable domain is DGGITQSPKYLFRKEGQNVTLSCEQNLNHDAMYWYRQDPGQGLRLIYYSQIVNDFQKGDIAEGYSVSREKKESFPLTVTSAQKNPTAFYLCASSIPASNQPQHFGDGTRLSIL.